A selection of T cell receptor beta chains follows, all from one sample in a study of control samples from healthy donors and cancer patients. Some clones are missing from TCRdb's copy, which holds only in-frame ones; the method was immunoSEQ multiplex PCR. The profile covers 90,000 to 140,000 clones, with about four fifths appearing a single time and roughly 13% taken by the ten largest. Sequencing was done on a sample of blood. Receptor source: a woman in her forties or fifties in good health. Each CDR3 is given without its conserved first and last residue.

j_call v_call cdr3_aa
TRBJ1-3 TRBV21-1 ASSSRPTRISGNTIY
TRBJ2-7 TRBV10-1 ASSLISGRASYEQY
TRBJ1-1 TRBV5-6 ASSLAGPTAEAF
TRBJ2-7 TRBV11-2 ASSGLYEQY
TRBJ2-7 TRBV6-1 ASSEAGQTYEQY
TRBJ1-6 TRBV7-2 ASSRDWNSPLH
TRBJ2-5 TRBV11-2 ASSVPLEEDQY
TRBJ2-1 TRBV27 ASSFRQGAYNEQF
TRBJ2-2 TRBV11-2 ASSPNRDRGAGELF
TRBJ2-6 TRBV19 ASSMIGVNGANVLT
TRBJ2-7 TRBV30 AWSVTYEQY
TRBJ1-5 TRBV28 ASSRGGAGNQPQH
TRBJ2-7 TRBV5-8 ASSRRGAGAYEQY
TRBJ2-7 TRBV30 APHLSGGPYEQY
TRBJ1-1 TRBV20-1 SASYKRTEAF
TRBJ1-1 TRBV28 ASIRQGGNTEAF
TRBJ2-7 TRBV19 ATRLRGNSYEQY
TRBJ1-2 TRBV6-2/TRBV6-3 ASSYSRWDANYGYT
TRBJ1-1 TRBV2 ASSPPGQGMSV
TRBJ2-1 TRBV7-9 ASSLDSRRGGRDEQF
TRBJ2-6 TRBV19 ATTLGQDLSGANVLT
TRBJ1-1 TRBV20-1 SASGQNLNTEAF
TRBJ2-5 TRBV5-6 ASSFYGLAAQETQY
TRBJ2-1 TRBV5-5 ASSSPNEQF
TRBJ1-3 TRBV11-2 ASSLGVGQGGSGNTIY
TRBJ2-7 TRBV7-8 ASRERTGFSEQY
TRBJ2-2 TRBV2 ATRRGAGELF
TRBJ1-5 TRBV2 ASRQGGDQPQH